This TCR beta chain was obtained from a study of molecular identifiers for immune sequencing clone quantification. Turning to the study itself: In replicates, RNA from around 20,000 or 100,000 naive CD8 cells was divided five ways and four parts were sequenced.

V was pared by 1 base and J by 0 bases, with 10 bases between. The germline V gene encodes CDR1 SQVTM and CDR2 ANQGSEA. The length of the CDR3 is 14 residues. Comments on this clonotype: The target antigen is unknown.

TCRdb re-called the PCR reads with MiXCR, one entry per CDR3 protein. Among nearly 650,000 distinct CDR3 sequences listed, roughly 23% were seen once. Study results and limitations: In naive cells, under 1% of molecules belonged to clones above 20 RNA copies, against over 97% in effector cells. Spiked Jurkat TCR RNA equal to one cell could reportedly be picked out among one million naive cells. Because of identical TCR molecules sharing a barcode, sizes of highly expanded clones could be underestimated.

The receptor comes from a human donor in good health. Some libraries in this study had Jurkat cell RNA spiked in. This chain connects TRBV29-1 to TRBJ2-7; D is perhaps TRBD1 (6 bases). The sequencing input was naive CD8+ T cells from blood, with Jurkat cell RNA spiked in. The subset: FACS-sorted CD8+CD4-CCR7+CD45RA+ naive T cells. The CDR3 is CSVEGTESSYEQYF. As DNA, the CDR3 is TGCAGCGTTGAAGGGACAGAGAGCTCCTACGAGCAGTACTTC.